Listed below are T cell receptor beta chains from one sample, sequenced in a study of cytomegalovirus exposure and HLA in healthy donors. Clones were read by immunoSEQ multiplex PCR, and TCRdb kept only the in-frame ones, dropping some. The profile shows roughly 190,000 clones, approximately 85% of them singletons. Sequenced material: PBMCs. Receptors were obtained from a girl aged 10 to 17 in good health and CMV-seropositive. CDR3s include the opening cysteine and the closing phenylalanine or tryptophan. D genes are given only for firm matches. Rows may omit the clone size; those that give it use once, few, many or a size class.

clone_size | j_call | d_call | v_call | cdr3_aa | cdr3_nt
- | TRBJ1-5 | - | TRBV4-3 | CASSQERTPDQPQHF | TGCGCCAGCAGCCAAGAGAGGACACCCGATCAGCCCCAGCATTTT
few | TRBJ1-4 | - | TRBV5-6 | CASSSDIGEGKLFF | TGTGCCAGCAGCTCAGACATCGGTGAGGGAAAACTGTTTTTT
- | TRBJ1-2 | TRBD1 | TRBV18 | CASSPDRVDGYTF | TGTGCCAGCTCACCTGACAGGGTTGATGGCTACACCTTC
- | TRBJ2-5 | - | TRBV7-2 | CASSRRGQETQYF | TGTGCCAGCAGTCGCAGGGGCCAAGAGACCCAGTACTTC
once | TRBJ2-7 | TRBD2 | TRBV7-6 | CASSPMAGVPYEQYF | TGTGCCAGCAGCCCAATGGCGGGGGTCCCCTACGAGCAGTACTTC
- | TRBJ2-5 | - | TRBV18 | CASSPPVGETQYF | TGTGCCAGCTCACCACCGGTCGGGGAGACCCAGTACTTC
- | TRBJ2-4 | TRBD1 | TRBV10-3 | CAISESRDRSSWAKNIQYF | TGTGCCATCAGTGAGTCGCGGGACAGGTCCTCTTGGGCCAAAAACATTCAGTACTTC
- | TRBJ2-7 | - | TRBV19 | CASSLVLEQYF | TGTGCCAGTAGTTTAGTTCTCGAGCAGTACTTC
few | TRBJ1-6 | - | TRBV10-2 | CASSEWRSSYNSPLHF | TGCGCCAGCAGTGAGTGGAGAAGCTCCTATAATTCACCCCTCCACTTT
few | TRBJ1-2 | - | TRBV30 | CAWSRGEEGRRGYGYTF | TGTGCCTGGAGTAGAGGGGAGGAAGGCAGGAGGGGCTATGGCTACACCTTC
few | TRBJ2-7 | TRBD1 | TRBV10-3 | CAISGTGGLKYEQYF | TGTGCCATTAGTGGGACAGGGGGCCTAAAGTACGAGCAGTACTTC
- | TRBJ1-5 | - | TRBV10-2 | CASSESGGSNQPQHF | TGCGCCAGCAGTGAGTCAGGGGGAAGCAATCAGCCCCAGCATTTT
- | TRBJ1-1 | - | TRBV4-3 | CASSQDPGTGGTEAFF | TGCGCCAGCAGCCAAGATCCCGGGACCGGGGGCACTGAAGCTTTCTTT
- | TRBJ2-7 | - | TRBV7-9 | CASSRDTLGAYEQYF | TGTGCCAGCAGCCGGGACACCTTGGGGGCCTACGAGCAGTACTTC
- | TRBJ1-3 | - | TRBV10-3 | CATTVRAGNTIYF | TGTGCCACCACGGTGAGGGCTGGAAACACCATATATTTT
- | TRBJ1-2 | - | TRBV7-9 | CASSIRVPLYGYTF | TGTGCCAGCAGCATCCGGGTCCCCCTCTATGGCTACACCTTC
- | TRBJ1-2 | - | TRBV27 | CASSLRSNYGYTF | TGTGCCAGCAGTTTACGGAGTAACTATGGCTACACCTTC
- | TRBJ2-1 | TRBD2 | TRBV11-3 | CASSERLAGENEQFF | TGTGCCAGCAGCGAACGACTAGCGGGGGAGAATGAGCAGTTCTTC
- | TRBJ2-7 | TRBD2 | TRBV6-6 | CASRLPTSGEQYF | TGTGCCAGCAGACTCCCCACTAGCGGCGAGCAGTACTTC
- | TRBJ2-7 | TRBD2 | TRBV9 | CASSVVGGSDEQYF | TGTGCCAGCAGCGTAGTGGGGGGGTCGGACGAGCAGTACTTC
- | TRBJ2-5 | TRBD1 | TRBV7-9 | CASSPDRGGETQYF | TGTGCCAGCAGCCCGGACAGGGGAGGGGAGACCCAGTACTTC
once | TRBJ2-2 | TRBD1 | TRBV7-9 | CASSRDRGTGELFF | TGTGCCAGCAGTAGGGACAGGGGCACCGGGGAGCTGTTTTTT
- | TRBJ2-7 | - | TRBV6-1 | CASRNSGTPEQYF | TGTGCCAGCAGAAACTCGGGGACACCCGAGCAGTACTTC
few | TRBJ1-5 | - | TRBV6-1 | CASSDPGQGYQPQHF | TGTGCCAGCAGTGACCCCGGGCAGGGCTATCAGCCCCAGCATTTT
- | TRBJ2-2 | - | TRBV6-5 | CASSWAGGTNTGELFF | TGTGCCAGCAGTTGGGCAGGGGGGACGAACACCGGGGAGCTGTTTTTT
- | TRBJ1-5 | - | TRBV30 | CAWCDRGDQPQHF | TGTGCCTGGTGCGATCGGGGGGATCAGCCCCAGCATTTT
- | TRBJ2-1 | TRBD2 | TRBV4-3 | CASSQGSSGNNEQFF | TGCGCCAGCAGCCAAGGCTCTAGCGGAAACAATGAGCAGTTCTTC
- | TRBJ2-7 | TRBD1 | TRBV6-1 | CASSAGQGIGNEQYF | TGTGCCAGCAGCGCGGGACAGGGCATAGGCAACGAGCAGTACTTC